This TCR beta chain was identified in a study of shared clonotypes between healthy human individuals. General study results and limits: Sampling included only blood; tissue repertoires likely differ.

Data came from immunoSEQ multiplex PCR; TCRdb stores just in-frame clones and leaves some out. The sample contains roughly 1,500,000 clones, around 98% of which appear only once. For this clone: Its antigen remains unidentified.

Germline V CDR1 and CDR2: MNHNS, SASEGT. After removal of 5 bases from V and 5 bases from J, the junction contained 5 bases not matched to a gene. The CDR3 runs to 13 residues. Sequenced: naive CD4+ T cells sorted from blood. Subset in this sample: CD45RA+ positively selected. This receptor was taken from a man aged 25 to 40 in good health. This chain uses TRBV6-1 with TRBJ2-5; 7 nucleotides match TRBD1. The CDR3 coding sequence is TGTGCCAGCAGTCTTCACAGGGGTGAGACCCAGTACTTC. This sequence encodes CASSLHRGETQYF.